Listed below are T cell receptor beta chains from one sample, sequenced in a study of cytomegalovirus exposure and HLA in healthy donors. Profiling relied on immunoSEQ multiplex PCR, and the TCRdb table lists in-frame clones only, not all of them. The sample lists roughly 130,000 clones, 8.5% to 10% seen once, with 4.5% to 5.5% in the top ten. Sequencing was carried out using PBMCs. These receptors all come from a man aged 35 to 55 in good health and CMV-seronegative. Both conserved end residues are part of each CDR3. A D gene is named only where the DNA matches it firmly. The size field is filled for only some rows; it gives once, few, many or a size class.

j_call clone_size v_call d_call cdr3_nt cdr3_aa
TRBJ2-7 - TRBV5-1 TRBD1 TGCGCCAGCAGCTTGCAGACAGGGTCGAACGAGCAGTACTTC CASSLQTGSNEQYF
TRBJ1-1 few TRBV5-6 TRBD1 TGTGCCAGCAGCTCCGGGACAGGGATACAATACACTGAAGCTTTCTTT CASSSGTGIQYTEAFF
TRBJ2-7 - TRBV5-5 - TGTGCCAGCAGCTTGCAGGTTTCCTACGAGCAGTACTTC CASSLQVSYEQYF
TRBJ2-1 - TRBV10-3 - TGTGCCACCCCCGGGACAACCTCCTACAATGAGCAGTTCTTC CATPGTTSYNEQFF
TRBJ1-5 - TRBV19 TRBD1 TGTGCCAGCCGGGAACAGGGGAATAGCAATCAGCCCCAGCATTTT CASREQGNSNQPQHF
TRBJ1-1 few TRBV30 TRBD1 TGTGCCTGGGGCCCCAAGGACAGGCCCCAAACTGAAGCTTTCTTT CAWGPKDRPQTEAFF
TRBJ1-1 - TRBV11-2 - TGTGCCAGCAGCTGGGGCCAAAACACTGAAGCTTTCTTT CASSWGQNTEAFF
TRBJ2-4 - TRBV13 TRBD1 TGTGCCAGCAGCCCGACAGGGAACGACATTCAGTACTTC CASSPTGNDIQYF
TRBJ2-1 few TRBV11-2 - TGTGCCAGCAGCACCACTAGGCATGAGCAGTTCTTC CASSTTRHEQFF
TRBJ2-2 few TRBV10-3 - TGTGCCATCAGTCCGGGGCGGGGATACACCGGGGAGCTGTTTTTT CAISPGRGYTGELFF
TRBJ1-3 few TRBV2 - TGTGCCAGCAGCTTTTTTTTGGCTTCTGGAAACACCATATATTTT CASSFFLASGNTIYF
TRBJ1-1 - TRBV15 TRBD1 TGTGCCACCAGCAAGGACAGGACGAACACTGAAGCTTTCTTT CATSKDRTNTEAFF
TRBJ1-5 - TRBV7-2 - TGTGCCAGCAGCTTAGATATCAATCAGCCCCAGCATTTT CASSLDINQPQHF
TRBJ1-2 - TRBV14 TRBD1 TGTGCCAGCAGCCAGTTCCGGGACAGGGGTGGCTACACCTTC CASSQFRDRGGYTF
TRBJ2-7 few TRBV27 TRBD2 TGTGCCAGCAGTGCCCACCTAGCGGGGGGGGACCACGAGCAGTACTTC CASSAHLAGGDHEQYF
TRBJ1-1 few TRBV29-1 - TGCAGCGTCATGGCGGGTACAGCTTTCTTT CSVMAGTAFF
TRBJ1-5 - TRBV4-1 - TGCGCCAGCAGCCAAGGCAGGGAGGGGGATCAGCCCCAGCATTTT CASSQGREGDQPQHF
TRBJ2-7 - TRBV7-9 - TGTGCCAGCAGCTTAACAGGCGGGATTTCTCTAAACGAGCAGTACTTC CASSLTGGISLNEQYF
TRBJ2-2 few TRBV5-6 TRBD1 TGTGCCAGCAGCTTGGGGTGGACAGGGGGCTACACCGGGGAGCTGTTTTTT CASSLGWTGGYTGELFF
TRBJ1-2 - TRBV28 TRBD1 TGTGCCAGCACCCTGACAGGGATTGGCTACACCTTC CASTLTGIGYTF
TRBJ2-1 - TRBV14 TRBD2 TGTGCCAGCAGCCCGCAGACTAGCGGGGGCGCGGGGGAGCAGTTCTTC CASSPQTSGGAGEQFF
TRBJ2-7 - TRBV6-6 TRBD2 TGTGCCAGCGACCGCGGGGGGGGGAGCTCCTACGAGCAGTACTTC CASDRGGGSSYEQYF
TRBJ1-4 few TRBV6-6 - TGTGCCAGCAGTCTATGGGGGGAGGAAAACCTGTTTTTT CASSLWGEENLFF
TRBJ1-4 few TRBV19 TRBD1 TGTGCCAGTAGTATTTTAGGACAGGGGGCTCCGACTAATGAAAAACTGTTTTTT CASSILGQGAPTNEKLFF